The TCR beta chain under discussion was sequenced for a study of memory CD4+ T cells and cytomegalovirus serostatus (dated by TCRdb to the late 2010s). Some background on the complete study: The approximately 35 healthy Belgian adults in the cohort included 9 who were CMV seropositive and about 24 who were CMV seronegative. To replicate a published TCR-based CMV serostatus classifier, the researchers sequenced the CD4+ memory TCRbeta repertoires of a Belgian cohort whose cytomegalovirus serostatus was known.

Reading from cysteine to phenylalanine, the CDR3 counts 12 amino acids. Solely the CDR3 DNA is kept, with 36 bases framed from the first base. Sequences MDHEN (CDR1) and SYDVKM (CDR2) are obtained from the germline V gene. The V and J ends are trimmed by 9 bases and 4 bases, leaving 12 bases between them. The Quick-DNA Microprep Kit was used to extract genomic DNA from the sorted cells. Amplification of TCRbeta DNA was done with the immunoSEQ hsTCRbeta kit, following the protocol from the manufacturer. TCRbeta libraries were sequenced on an Illumina MiSeq instrument. In the source study's methods: Following removal of out-of-frame sequences, more than 2,000,000 distinct TCRbeta sequences were retained, with an average of roughly 70,000 per individual. Each individual was scored according to the count of about 150 previously reported CMV-associated TCRbeta sequences and the total productive distinct TCRbeta count. A beta-binomial model was reimplemented in Python, and scikit-learn random forests with default parameters were trained on US cohort data. Classifier performance on the Belgian cohort was summarized as median AUC with percentile confidence intervals calculated over 10,000 bootstrap iterations. TCRdb took this table from immuneACCESS and kept in-frame rearrangements with V and J called. Such tables lack part of the clones; where checked against another copy, unresolved V genes explain under half of the gap, and the rest is unexplained. The D gene and trimming were derived from the DNA, and the V and J assignments and clone size from that table. The table for this sample lists tens of thousands of clones; 70% to 85% of them were counted only once. Approximately 2.6% of the sample is taken by the ten largest.

What the study reported, not specific to this receptor: Only CD4+CD45RO+ memory cells were sequenced, unlike the original study, which covered naive and memory CD4+ and CD8+ populations. The results were interpreted as suggesting that the CMV-associated TCR signature is mostly present in the CD4+ memory repertoire. For predicting CMV serostatus, the median bootstrapped AUC was roughly 0.96 using the original framework and less than 0.93 using a US-trained random forest. Of around 150 previously reported CMV-associated TCRbeta sequences, about 62 appeared in the CD4+ memory repertoires, each in one to five individuals. On the Belgian cohort, the classifier built on the original framework reached a median bootstrapped AUC of roughly 0.96, with a 95% CI of 0.76-1.00.

Comments on this clone: Its antigen is unknown. No much larger clonotype is one base removed from it; base qualities were not supplied.

A FACSAria II was used to sort memory CD4+ T cells, defined as single viable CD3+CD4+CD8-CD45RO+ cells. CMV serostatus was determined with a Roche Elecsys assay detecting serum IgG against CMV pp150, pp28, p38 and p52. Following thawing, total CD4+ T cells were enriched through positive selection using CD4 magnetic microbeads. The samples came from a different study that was designed specifically to examine the CD4+ T cell memory repertoire. Peripheral blood mononuclear cells were isolated and cryopreserved following standard operating procedures; serum was stored at -80 °C. The staining relied on CD3-PerCP (BW264/56), CD4-APC (RPA-T4), CD45RO-PE (UCHT1) and CD8-Pacific Orange (3B5) antibodies, and Sytox blue was used to exclude non-viable cells.

This receptor was obtained from an adult in good health and CMV-seropositive. The sequenced material came from memory CD4+ T cells from blood. Recombination linked TRBV28 to TRBJ1-2; the D gene lacks a confident call. The CDR3 region reads CASSGGFYGYTF. Here is the DNA: TGTGCCAGTAGTGGTGGGTTCTATGGCTACACCTTC.